This TCR beta chain is drawn from a study of cytomegalovirus exposure and HLA in healthy donors. The PCR employed 60 Vbeta primers together with 13 Jbeta primers. Measured with immunoSEQ multiplex PCR; TCRdb has only the in-frame clones, and not every one. The table lists more than 90,000 clones, around four fifths of them singletons. Per germline, CDR1 WSHSY and CDR2 SAAADI. The CDR3 is made up of 13 amino acids. Trimming removed 7 bases at V and 8 bases at J, with 14 bases between. This clonotype originated in a woman between 40 and 50 years old in good health and CMV-seronegative. Sequencing used PBMCs. The chain is built from TRBV10-2 and TRBJ1-4, with TRBD1 as a possible D gene (5 bases). This CDR3 reads CASTPGRVEKLFF. CDR3 DNA sequence: TGCGCCAGCACCCCGGGCAGGGTGGAAAAACTGTTTTTT.